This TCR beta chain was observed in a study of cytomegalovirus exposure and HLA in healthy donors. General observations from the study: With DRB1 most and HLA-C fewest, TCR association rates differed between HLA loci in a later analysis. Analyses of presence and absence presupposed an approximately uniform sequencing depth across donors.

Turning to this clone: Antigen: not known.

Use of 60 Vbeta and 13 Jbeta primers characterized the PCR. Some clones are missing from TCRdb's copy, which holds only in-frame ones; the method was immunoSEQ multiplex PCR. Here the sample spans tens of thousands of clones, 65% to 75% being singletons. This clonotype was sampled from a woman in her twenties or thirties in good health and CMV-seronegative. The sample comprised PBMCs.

The CDR3 coding sequence is TGTGCCTGGAGTCAGGGGGTAGCCAAAAACATTCAGTACTTC. Protein product: CAWSQGVAKNIQYF. The rearrangement links TRBV30 to TRBJ2-4; 7 bases match TRBD1. J gave up 0 bases and V 2 bases, and 1 base lay outside the gene matches. The CDR3 covers 14 residues. In germline, CDR1 is GTSNPN, CDR2 SVGIG (reference sequence).